The source of this T cell receptor (beta chain) is a study of T cell clonotyping in hematopoietic cell transplantation. Recipient blood drawn about 28 days pretransplant and days 30, 100, 180 after. Using immunoSEQ multiplex PCR, the repertoire was profiled, and TCRdb retains in-frame clones only, with some absent. The data show some 9,400 clones, almost 80% seen once. The V end was cut by 5 bases, the J end by 2 bases, with 13 bases between. CDR1 and CDR2 from the germline V gene are SGHTA and FQGTGA. CDR3 length: 15 residues. The specimen comprised PBMCs, sampled 180 days after allogeneic stem cell transplant. This sequence joins TRBV7-3 and TRBJ1-5; D perhaps matches TRBD1 (5 bases). This clonotype originated in a male patient in his 40s who had an allogeneic stem cell transplant from a related donor, so the T cells may come from the graft donor. Some clones in this sample may be carry-over from other donors' samples. CDR3 coding DNA: TGTGCCAGCAGCCCGGGGCAGGGAGGCAATCAGCCCCAGCATTTT. This sequence encodes CASSPGQGGNQPQHF.